Listed below are T cell receptor beta chains from one sample, sequenced in a study of blood T cell repertoires in COVID-19. Measured with immunoSEQ multiplex PCR; TCRdb has only the in-frame clones, and not every one. The repertoire holds about 150,000 clones, with around 87% as singletons. Sequencing used peripheral blood. The receptors stem from a man aged 50 to 60 who had recovered from COVID-19. The CDR3 runs from the conserved cysteine through the conserved F or W. A D gene is named only where the DNA matches it firmly. The size entry is marked missing in some rows and otherwise reads once, few, many or a size class.

>NA|TRBD1|TRBV27|TRBJ1-6
CASSLSQGVSPLHF
TGTGCCAGCAGTTTGTCACAGGGGGTTTCACCCCTCCACTTT
>NA|TRBD2|TRBV9|TRBJ2-3
CASSVVGTSGGADTQYF
TGTGCCAGCAGCGTAGTCGGGACTAGCGGGGGTGCAGATACGCAGTATTTT
>NA|NA|TRBV11-2|TRBJ2-6
CASSLSVAGSGANVLTF
TGTGCCAGCAGCTTAAGTGTCGCGGGCTCTGGGGCCAACGTCCTGACTTTC
>few|TRBD1|TRBV29-1|TRBJ2-5
CSARDRVQETQYF
TGCAGCGCTCGGGACAGGGTCCAAGAGACCCAGTACTTC
>NA|NA|TRBV2|TRBJ1-4
CASSDLNEKLFF
TGTGCCAGCAGTGACCTTAATGAAAAACTGTTTTTT
>NA|NA|TRBV4-1|TRBJ2-1
CASSQESSVTFSSYNEQFF
TGCGCCAGCAGCCAAGAGTCTAGCGTTACATTTAGCTCCTACAATGAGCAGTTCTTC
>NA|TRBD1|TRBV18|TRBJ1-2
CASSPDRDLSGYTF
TGTGCCAGCTCACCAGACAGGGATCTTTCTGGCTACACCTTC
>NA|TRBD2|TRBV19|TRBJ2-3
CASSIRAGGTDTQYF
TGTGCCAGTAGTATAAGGGCGGGGGGCACAGATACGCAGTATTTT
>NA|NA|TRBV11-2|TRBJ2-5
CASSLSQEVLRGETQYF
TGTGCCAGCAGCTTATCACAGGAGGTTCTGCGGGGAGAGACCCAGTACTTC
>NA|NA|TRBV19|TRBJ1-1
CASSIRGSHTVGTEAFF
TGTGCCAGTAGTATCCGAGGGAGCCACACCGTGGGCACTGAAGCTTTCTTT
>once|NA|TRBV2|TRBJ1-2
CASSTSNGYTF
TGTGCCAGCAGTACCAGTAATGGCTACACCTTC
>NA|NA|TRBV7-2|TRBJ1-1
CASSFGQSTEAFF
TGTGCCAGCAGCTTCGGACAGAGCACTGAAGCTTTCTTT
>NA|TRBD2|TRBV5-1|TRBJ2-3
CASSIRLAGGSTDTQYF
TGCGCCAGCAGCATCCGATTAGCGGGGGGAAGCACAGATACGCAGTATTTT
>NA|NA|TRBV6-5|TRBJ1-2
CASTSRGRGADGYTF
TGTGCCAGCACCTCACGGGGGCGGGGGGCGGATGGCTACACCTTC
>NA|NA|TRBV5-1|TRBJ1-2
CARSLASKGGEYYTF
TGCGCCCGCAGCTTGGCGTCCAAGGGGGGGGAATACTACACCTTC
>NA|NA|TRBV27|TRBJ1-5
CASSFRGGVQPQHF
TGTGCCAGCAGTTTTAGGGGAGGCGTACAGCCCCAGCATTTT